Listed below are T cell receptor beta chains from one sample, sequenced in a study of blood T cell repertoires in COVID-19. Assay used: immunoSEQ multiplex PCR; TCRdb lists only in-frame clones, some missing. The repertoire includes 200,000 or so clones, roughly 87% of them detected once, and under 2.5% sits in the top ten. Sequenced material: peripheral blood. The receptors originated from a man aged 40-49 years with active or convalescent COVID-19. Both conserved end residues are part of each CDR3. D genes are given only for firm matches. Some rows mark clone size as missing; the rest say once, few, many or name a class of expanded clone.

.	TRBJ1-1	.	TRBV19	CASSPWGGGMNTEAFF	TGTGCCAGTAGCCCTTGGGGTGGGGGGATGAACACTGAAGCTTTCTTT
TRBD2	TRBJ2-3	.	TRBV5-4	CASSSRTSGRRTDTQYF	TGTGCCAGCAGCTCTAGGACTAGCGGGCGCCGCACAGATACGCAGTATTTT
.	TRBJ2-5	.	TRBV9	CASSPRGGQETQYF	TGTGCCAGCAGCCCCCGTGGGGGGCAAGAGACCCAGTACTTC
.	TRBJ1-1	.	TRBV27	CASSLQGLNTEAFF	TGTGCCAGCAGTTTACAGGGGCTCAACACTGAAGCTTTCTTT
TRBD1	TRBJ2-2	.	TRBV9	CASSHPGGQANTGELFF	TGTGCCAGCAGCCACCCAGGGGGCCAAGCAAACACCGGGGAGCTGTTTTTT
.	TRBJ1-5	.	TRBV5-4	CASSLGGVSNQPQHF	TGTGCCAGCAGCTTGGGAGGAGTGAGCAATCAGCCCCAGCATTTT
.	TRBJ2-7	.	TRBV3-1/TRBV3-2	CASSQEAWSSYEQYF	TGTGCCAGCAGCCAAGAAGCGTGGAGCTCCTACGAGCAGTACTTC
TRBD2	TRBJ2-3	.	TRBV28	CAAGGGSSTDTQYF	TGTGCCGCCGGGGGGGGGTCTAGCACAGATACGCAGTATTTT
TRBD1	TRBJ1-6	.	TRBV28	CASSSGTANSPLHF	TGTGCCAGCAGTTCAGGGACAGCCAATTCACCCCTCCACTTT
.	TRBJ2-7	.	TRBV29-1	CSVQDSSYEQYF	TGCAGCGTTCAGGACAGCTCCTACGAGCAGTACTTC
.	TRBJ1-5	.	TRBV6-5	CASSFGQYSQPQHF	TGTGCCAGCAGTTTTGGACAGTACAGTCAGCCCCAGCATTTT
.	TRBJ2-2	.	TRBV5-1	CASSLDRSGELFF	TGCGCCAGCAGCTTGGACAGGTCCGGGGAGCTGTTTTTT
.	TRBJ2-3	.	TRBV6-5	CASSYAGTTSTDTQYF	TGTGCCAGCAGTTATGCCGGGACAACTAGCACAGATACGCAGTATTTT
.	TRBJ2-1	.	TRBV7-8	CASIQGLMSSYNEQFF	TGTGCCAGCATCCAGGGCCTAATGAGCTCCTACAATGAGCAGTTCTTC
.	TRBJ1-1	.	TRBV5-1	CASSLTGSGNTEAFF	TGCGCCAGCAGCTTGACAGGGTCCGGGAACACTGAAGCTTTCTTT
.	TRBJ1-3	.	TRBV5-1	CASSLVSSQYRLGNTIYF	TGCGCCAGCAGCTTGGTCTCCTCACAGTACCGTCTCGGAAACACCATATATTTT
.	TRBJ1-5	once	TRBV7-9	CASSQTDSNQPQHF	TGTGCCAGCAGCCAAACTGATAGCAATCAGCCCCAGCATTTT
TRBD1	TRBJ1-5	.	TRBV28	CASRVYGQGLNQPQHF	TGTGCCAGCAGGGTTTACGGACAGGGCTTAAATCAGCCCCAGCATTTT
.	TRBJ2-3	.	TRBV6-5	CASSPIFGSTDTQYF	TGTGCCAGCAGCCCCATTTTCGGTAGCACAGATACGCAGTATTTT
.	TRBJ1-3	.	TRBV9	CASSAQGRGNTIYF	TGTGCCAGCAGCGCCCAGGGGCGCGGAAACACCATATATTTT
.	TRBJ1-1	.	TRBV19	CASSTRAGALNTEAFF	TGTGCCAGTAGTACCCGTGCAGGGGCGCTGAACACTGAAGCTTTCTTT
.	TRBJ2-7	.	TRBV3-1/TRBV3-2	CASSSSPGLHSYEQYF	TGTGCCAGCAGCTCGTCGCCGGGACTCCACTCCTACGAGCAGTACTTC
TRBD2	TRBJ2-3	.	TRBV3-1/TRBV3-2	CASSQDITSGVNTDTQYF	TGTGCCAGCAGCCAAGATATAACTAGCGGGGTTAACACAGATACGCAGTATTTT
.	TRBJ1-2	few	TRBV7-8	CASSLGGDGYGYTF	TGTGCCAGCAGCCTAGGGGGAGATGGCTATGGCTACACCTTC
TRBD1	TRBJ1-2	.	TRBV9	CASSDRQGGYTF	TGTGCCAGCAGCGACCGACAGGGTGGCTACACCTTC
TRBD1	TRBJ2-2	.	TRBV28	CASSPLPSDRAGELFF	TGTGCCAGCAGTCCCCTCCCCTCGGACAGGGCCGGGGAGCTGTTTTTT
TRBD1	TRBJ2-1	.	TRBV6-4	CASSPFSGTGTNEQFF	TGTGCCAGCAGTCCCTTTTCCGGGACAGGGACGAATGAGCAGTTCTTC
.	TRBJ1-2	once	TRBV7-8	CASSSLGGSGYGYTF	TGTGCCAGCAGCTCCCTGGGAGGGTCGGGCTATGGCTACACCTTC
TRBD1	TRBJ2-7	.	TRBV14	CASSPPGQAYEQYF	TGTGCCAGCAGCCCTCCGGGACAGGCCTACGAGCAGTACTTC
.	TRBJ2-7	.	TRBV7-3	CASSLNGGPYEQYF	TGTGCCAGCAGCTTAAATGGGGGCCCCTACGAGCAGTACTTC
.	TRBJ1-1	.	TRBV19	CASNKGGRNTEAFF	TGTGCCAGTAATAAAGGGGGTCGGAACACTGAAGCTTTCTTT
.	TRBJ1-1	.	TRBV4-1	CASSHPPGEGSNTEAFF	TGCGCCAGCAGCCACCCCCCGGGGGAGGGATCCAACACTGAAGCTTTCTTT
TRBD1	TRBJ1-6	.	TRBV5-1	CASSRTPDRGNSPLHF	TGCGCCAGCAGCAGAACCCCCGACAGGGGTAATTCACCCCTCCACTTT